Below, 20 T cell receptor beta chains from the same sample are listed, as sequenced in a study of blood T cell repertoires in COVID-19. Sequenced by immunoSEQ multiplex PCR; TCRdb stores in-frame clones only, minus some. Of approximately 84,000 clones in the sample, 70% to 75% are singletons; the top ten hold about 5.7%. Material: peripheral blood. The receptor source for this set is a man between 45 and 60 years old with active or convalescent COVID-19.

This clone was counted ten times or more. Other DNA sequences from this sample encode an identical CDR3 as well. V is TRBV5-1 and J is TRBJ1-4, with a possible D match to TRBD1 (5 bases). The V gene's germline CDR1 is SGHRS and CDR2 YFSETQ. This CDR3 has 15 residues. V gave up 0 bases and J gave up 7 bases, with 13 bases separating them. The CDR3 nucleotides are TGCGCCAGCAGCTTGGTACAGGCTTCCGGTGAAAAACTGTTTTTT. Protein sequence: CASSLVQASGEKLFF.

V gene TRBV19 combines with J gene TRBJ1-5; perhaps TRBD1 as D (6 bases). The V end lost 7 bases, the J end lost 4 bases, and 17 bases lay between the germline ends. This CDR3 comprises 15 residues. The germline gives CDR1 LNHDA, CDR2 SQIVND (reference sequence). The CDR3 sequence is CASKAGGSQNQPQHF. CDR3 bases: TGTGCCAGTAAGGCGGGGGGCTCCCAAAATCAGCCCCAGCATTTT.

The rearrangement links TRBV13 to TRBJ1-2; D is possibly TRBD1 (5 bases). Trimming cost V 3 bases and J 4 bases, with 9 bases left between them. Germline CDR1 reads PRHDT; CDR2 reads FYEKMQ (reference sequence). CDR3 length equals 13 residues. The CDR3 loop is CASSFGGTYGYTF. The CDR3 nucleotides are TGTGCCAGCAGCTTCGGGGGAACCTATGGCTACACCTTC.

This sequence joins TRBV29-1 and TRBJ1-1, with D possibly being TRBD1 (5 bases). In germline, CDR1 is SQVTM, CDR2 ANQGSEA. CDR3 length: 15 residues. Trimming shortened V by 3 bases and J by 0 bases, and 14 bases separated the two germline ends. CDR3 sequence: CSVEGQTFMNTEAFF. The CDR3 DNA follows: TGCAGCGTTGAGGGGCAGACTTTCATGAACACTGAAGCTTTCTTT.

This chain links TRBV7-2 with TRBJ2-5, with D possibly TRBD1 on 6 matching bases. Germline V CDR1 and CDR2: SGHTA, FQGNSA. Trimming took off 5 bases at V and 1 base at J, with 11 bases between the two ends. The CDR3 is 14 amino acids. This chain's CDR3 is CASSRGQSQETQYF. For the CDR3, the DNA is TGTGCCAGCAGCCGGGGACAAAGCCAAGAGACCCAGTACTTC. Using reference TRBV7-2 and TRBJ2-5 for the parts outside the CDR3, the full variable domain is GAGVSQSPSNKVTEKGKDVELRCDPISGHTALYWYRQSLGQGLEFLIYFQGNSAPDKSGLPSDRFSAERTGGSVSTLTIQRTQQEDSAVYLCASSRGQSQETQYFGPGTRLLVL.

The chain couples TRBV5-1 to TRBJ1-2; tentative D call: TRBD1 (6 bases). Deletions cut 3 bases from V and 3 bases from J, with 12 bases between. Germline CDR1 is SGHRS and CDR2 is YFSETQ. The CDR3 covers 14 residues. For the CDR3, the DNA is TGCGCCAGCAGCTCTCAGGGGTTAGACTATGGCTACACCTTC. It is translated as CASSSQGLDYGYTF. Full variable domain (remainder filled in from reference TRBV5-1 and TRBJ1-2): KAGVTQTPRYLIKTRGQQVTLSCSPISGHRSVSWYQQTPGQGLQFLFEYFSETQRNKGNFPGRFSGRQFSNSRSEMNVSTLELGDSALYLCASSSQGLDYGYTFGSGTRLTVV.

This chain connects TRBV10-3 to TRBJ1-2; TRBD1 matches at 9 bases. This CDR3 is 13 amino acids long. V lost 4 bases and J lost 7; bases outside the gene matches: 4. Germline lookup yields CDR1 ENHRY and CDR2 SYGVKD. CDR3 sequence reads: CAISGGQGSGYTF. DNA of the CDR3: TGTGCCATCAGTGGGGGACAGGGCTCTGGCTACACCTTC.

The CDR3, as DNA: TGTGCCAGCAGCTCGCAGGGGGCGCAAACGAATTCACCCCTCCACTTT. This encodes CASSSQGAQTNSPLHF. V usage is TRBV5-4 and J usage is TRBJ1-6; 8 positions agree with TRBD1. With 3 bases clipped from V and 7 bases from J, the junction kept 9 bases outside the gene matches. This CDR3 comprises 16 residues. Germline V gene data show CDR1 as SGHNT and CDR2 as YYREEE (reference sequence).

This clone was recorded a few times. This chain uses TRBV5-6 with TRBJ1-5, with D tentatively TRBD1 (5 bases). From germline, CDR1 is SGHDT and CDR2 YYEEEE. The CDR3 sequence is 15 residues long. V was clipped by 3 bases and J by 6 bases, with 16 bases between them. In nucleotides, the CDR3 is TGTGCCAGCAGCTCGGGCGTAGGGGAAGTTCAGCCCCAGCATTTT. This encodes CASSSGVGEVQPQHF.

The genes are TRBV11-2 and TRBJ2-1, with TRBD2 matching over 9 bases. V shed 5 bases, J shed 3 bases, and the junction held 8 bases outside the gene matches. This CDR3 contains 16 residues. Germline CDR1 is SGHAT and CDR2 is FQNNGV. The CDR3 region is CASSQSSGGFYNEQFF. CDR3 coding DNA: TGTGCCAGCAGCCAATCAAGCGGGGGGTTCTACAATGAGCAGTTCTTC.

The chain is built from TRBV29-1 and TRBJ2-1, with TRBD2 matching over 9 bases. The V gene's germline CDR1 is SQVTM and CDR2 ANQGSEA. Trimming removed 5 bases from V and 9 bases from J; junction bases left unmatched: 11. The CDR3 extends over 14 amino acids. CDR3 nucleotide sequence: TGCAGCGTTTGGGAGCGGGGGGCCGGTAGTGAGCAGTTCTTC. Its translation is CSVWERGAGSEQFF.

The chain couples TRBV7-2 to TRBJ2-5, with TRBD1 as a possible D gene (5 bases). V lost 2 bases and J lost 6, with 10 bases in between. Germline V lookup: CDR1 SGHTA, CDR2 FQGNSA. CDR3 length equals 13 residues. The CDR3 sequence: CASSLLDTKTQYF. CDR3 bases: TGTGCCAGCAGCTTATTGGACACGAAGACCCAGTACTTC.

The chain links TRBV24-1 to TRBJ2-7, with TRBD2 matching over 7 bases. The germline V gene has CDR1 KGHDR and CDR2 SFDVKD. Unmatched junction bases numbered 1, after V lost 3 bases and J lost 0 bases. The CDR3 is 14 amino acids. The CDR3 region is CATSDGGDSYEQYF. In nucleotides, the CDR3 is TGTGCCACCAGTGATGGGGGGGACTCCTACGAGCAGTACTTC.

V and J are TRBV6-5 and TRBJ2-5; 8 positions match TRBD1. The V and J ends lost 6 bases and 5 bases, in that order; junction bases with no gene match: 8. This CDR3 has 14 residues. Germline values: CDR1 MNHEY, CDR2 SVGAGI. CDR3 in DNA: TGTGCCAGCAGACCCCCAGGGGGCCGGGAGACCCAGTACTTC. This codes for CASRPPGGRETQYF.

This chain links TRBV12-5 with TRBJ2-7, with 7 bases lining up with TRBD1. The CDR3 has 12 residues. V was pared by 8 bases and J by 1 base, with 2 bases of the junction left unmatched. Germline-derived CDR1 and CDR2 are LGHNT and FRNRAP. The CDR3 bases are TGTGCTAGTACGGGACAGTCCTACGAGCAGTACTTC. Protein product: CASTGQSYEQYF. Full variable domain (rest looked up from reference TRBV12-5 and TRBJ2-7): DARVTQTPRHKVTEMGQEVTMRCQPILGHNTVFWYRQTMMQGLELLAYFRNRAPLDDSGMPKDRFSAEMPDATLATLKIQPSEPRDSAVYFCASTGQSYEQYFGPGTRLTVT.

This chain uses TRBV7-7 with TRBJ2-5; the D gene is possibly TRBD2 (7 bases). Trimming removed 5 bases from V and 4 bases from J, with 17 bases in between. The CDR3 has 15 residues. Germline values: CDR1 SSHAT, CDR2 FNYEAQ (reference sequence). CDR3 region: CASSPGPGGPETQYF. The CDR3 DNA reads as TGTGCCAGCAGCCCAGGGCCCGGGGGGCCAGAGACCCAGTACTTC. Full variable domain (missing parts from reference TRBV7-7 and TRBJ2-5): GAGVSQSPRYKVTKRGQDVTLRCDPISSHATLYWYQQALGQGPEFLTYFNYEAQPDKSGLPSDRFSAERPEGSISTLTIQRTEQRDSAMYRCASSPGPGGPETQYFGPGTRLLVL.

J is TRBJ1-2 and V is TRBV10-3, with 12 bases aligning to TRBD1. Trimming removed 6 bases from V and 7 bases from J; junction bases left unmatched: 6. The germline V gene has CDR1 ENHRY and CDR2 SYGVKD. The CDR3 runs to 14 residues. The CDR3 loop reads CAISGTGGEVGYTF. CDR3 coding DNA: TGTGCCATCAGCGGGACAGGGGGCGAGGTTGGCTACACCTTC.

Only one count was recorded for this clone. The rearrangement uses TRBV3-1 (or the pseudogene TRBV3-2) and TRBJ1-2, with TRBD1 matching 7 bases. V gave up 3 bases and J gave up 9 bases; unmatched junction bases: 16. From germline, CDR1 is LGHDT and CDR2 YNNKEL (reference sequence). The CDR3 spans 16 residues. The CDR3 coding sequence is TGTGCCAGCAGCCAGAAGCTCGCGAAAGCCAGGGGGAGCTACACCTTC. It translates to CASSQKLAKARGSYTF.

The gene calls are TRBV27 and TRBJ1-5, with 7 bases lining up with TRBD1. The germline V gene has CDR1 MNHEY and CDR2 SMNVEV (reference sequence). Trimming at V came to 5 bases and at J to 0 bases, leaving 7 bases not matched to a gene. The length of the CDR3 is 16 residues. As DNA, the CDR3 is TGTGCCAGCAGTGCCGGGACAGCCCTTAGCAATCAGCCCCAGCATTTT. As protein: CASSAGTALSNQPQHF.

The chain links TRBV24-1 to TRBJ1-1; no firm D call. The CDR3 is 14 amino acids. The V and J ends lost 3 bases and 6 bases respectively, with 13 bases between them. Germline V gene sequence: CDR1 KGHDR, CDR2 SFDVKD. CDR3 sequence reads: CATSDKRDWSEAFF. DNA for the CDR3: TGTGCCACCAGTGATAAGAGGGATTGGTCTGAAGCTTTCTTT.